The 5 T cell receptor beta chains below come from one sample, sequenced in a study of cytomegalovirus exposure and HLA in healthy donors. Libraries were prepared by immunoSEQ multiplex PCR; TCRdb keeps only in-frame clonotypes and omits some of them. The repertoire holds fewer than 150,000 clones, with 70% to 90% as singletons. Specimen: PBMCs. The receptors stem from a man between 18 and 29 years old in good health and CMV-seropositive.

The V call is TRBV27, the J call TRBJ2-3; weak D call: TRBD2 (6 bases). This CDR3 comprises 13 residues. CDR1 and CDR2 from the germline V gene are MNHEY and SMNVEV (reference sequence). Trimming took off 2 bases at V and 5 bases at J, with 8 bases between the two ends. CDR3 DNA: TGTGCCAGCAGTTTAACCGGGAGAGATACGCAGTATTTT. Its protein product is CASSLTGRDTQYF.

V and J are TRBV4-1 and TRBJ2-1; 10 bases are a match to TRBD1. Germline V gene sequence: CDR1 MGHRA, CDR2 YSYEKL. Losses at the gene ends were 1 base for V and 6 bases for J; bases not matched to a gene: 3. The length of the CDR3 is 15 residues. Here the CDR3 reads CASSQGTGGINEQFF. CDR3 DNA sequence: TGCGCCAGCAGCCAAGGGACAGGGGGGATCAATGAGCAGTTCTTC.

The chain is built from TRBV9 and TRBJ1-2; 8 bases align to TRBD1. The CDR3 length is 15 residues. The J segment lost 7 bases and the V segment lost 3 bases, leaving 11 bases of the junction unmatched. Germline lookup yields CDR1 SGDLS and CDR2 YYNGEE. DNA for the CDR3: TGTGCCAGCAGCGCCTACCCGACAGGGACAGGTGGCTACACCTTC. It specifies CASSAYPTGTGGYTF.

The chain carries TRBV15 and TRBJ2-1, with 7 bases aligning to TRBD2. Germline trimming cut 8 bases from V and 12 bases from J; bases unmatched to any gene: 4. The CDR3 has 10 amino acids. Germline loops: CDR1 LNHNV, CDR2 YYDKDF (reference sequence). The CDR3 coding sequence is TGTGCCACCGGGAGGGGCGGGCAGTTCTTC. The encoded protein is CATGRGGQFF.

This rearrangement joins TRBV29-1 to TRBJ2-7, with 7 nucleotides matching TRBD1. The junction had 4 bases not matched to a gene; V was cut back by 3 bases and J by 5 bases. Germline V CDR1 and CDR2: SQVTM, ANQGSEA. The CDR3 is 12 residues long. CDR3 coding DNA: TGCAGCGTTGACGCCGGGACAGACGAGCAGTACTTC. It specifies CSVDAGTDEQYF.